The T cell receptor (beta chain) described here comes from a study of blood T cell repertoires in COVID-19. Germline V gene lookup returns CDR1 LNHDA and CDR2 SQIVND (reference sequence). This CDR3 contains 18 residues. J lost 3 bases, V lost 1 base, and 10 bases had no gene match. Sequencing was performed with immunoSEQ multiplex PCR; in TCRdb, only in-frame clones are kept and a portion is missing. The table has some 500,000 clones, approximately 88% seen once. The sequenced material came from PBMCs or T cells enriched from blood (not recorded which). This sequence originates from a woman aged 40 to 55 who had recovered from COVID-19. The J gene is TRBJ1-5, the V gene TRBV19; the match to TRBD1 covers 9 bases. CDR3 loop: CASSIGGPRDRVNQPQHF. The CDR3 region has the DNA TGTGCCAGTAGTATAGGTGGCCCCCGGGACAGGGTCAATCAGCCCCAGCATTTT.